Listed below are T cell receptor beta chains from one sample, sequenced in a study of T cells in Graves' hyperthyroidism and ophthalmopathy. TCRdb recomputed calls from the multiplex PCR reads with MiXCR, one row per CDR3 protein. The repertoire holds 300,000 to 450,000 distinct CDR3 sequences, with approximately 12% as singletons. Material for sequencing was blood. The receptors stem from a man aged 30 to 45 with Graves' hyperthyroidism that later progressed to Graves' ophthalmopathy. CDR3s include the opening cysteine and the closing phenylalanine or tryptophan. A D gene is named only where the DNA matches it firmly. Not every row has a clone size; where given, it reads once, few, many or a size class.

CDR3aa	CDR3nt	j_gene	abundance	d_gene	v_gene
CATSRDVGKYSNQPQHF	TGTGCCACCAGCAGAGATGTGGGGAAATATAGCAATCAGCCCCAGCATTTT	TRBJ1-5	NA	NA	TRBV15
CASSLELGRTDTQYF	TGTGCCAGCAGCTTAGAATTGGGGCGCACAGATACGCAGTATTTT	TRBJ2-3	many	NA	TRBV7-2
CASRRDRNEKLFF	TGTGCCAGCAGAAGAGACAGAAATGAAAAACTGTTTTTT	TRBJ1-4	NA	NA	TRBV2
CASSPQRSDGYTF	TGTGCCAGCAGCCCCCAAAGGTCGGATGGCTACACCTTC	TRBJ1-2	many	NA	TRBV5-5
CASSIEAGQNQPQHF	TGTGCCAGTAGTATCGAGGCCGGACAGAATCAGCCCCAGCATTTT	TRBJ1-5	many	NA	TRBV19
CASRPAGTSYEQYF	TGCGCCAGCAGACCCGCAGGAACCTCCTACGAGCAGTACTTC	TRBJ2-7	NA	NA	TRBV5-1
CASSLGVRGFNQPQHF	TGTGCCAGCAGCTTAGGGGTCCGGGGATTCAATCAGCCCCAGCATTTT	TRBJ1-5	NA	NA	TRBV13
CASRTRGTTGELFF	TGTGCCAGCAGGACCAGAGGGACCACCGGGGAGCTGTTTTTT	TRBJ2-2	NA	NA	TRBV3-1
CAISGQGGDEKLFF	TGTGCCATCAGTGGCCAAGGTGGAGATGAAAAACTGTTTTTT	TRBJ1-4	many	NA	TRBV10-3
CASSRDRGANQPQHF	TGTGCCAGCAGTCGGGACAGGGGGGCGAATCAGCCCCAGCATTTT	TRBJ1-5	many	TRBD1	TRBV28
CASSSNLGQGIGYTF	TGTGCCAGTAGTTCGAATCTGGGACAGGGGATAGGCTACACCTTC	TRBJ1-2	few	TRBD1	TRBV19
CASSLELGGRGNQPQHF	TGTGCCAGCAGCTTAGAACTCGGAGGGAGAGGCAATCAGCCCCAGCATTTT	TRBJ1-5	few	NA	TRBV7-9
CATIDSSGNTIYF	TGTGCCACCATTGACAGTTCTGGAAACACCATATATTTT	TRBJ1-3	many	NA	TRBV28
CASSLESRGYADTQYF	TGCGCCAGCAGCTTGGAATCCCGGGGGTACGCAGATACGCAGTATTTT	TRBJ2-3	many	NA	TRBV5-1
CASSVGEGYNEKLFF	TGTGCCAGCAGCGTAGGGGAGGGATATAATGAAAAACTGTTTTTT	TRBJ1-4	NA	NA	TRBV9
CSGRTGLLSYNEQFF	TGCAGCGGCCGGACAGGGCTTCTCTCCTACAATGAGCAGTTCTTC	TRBJ2-1	many	TRBD1	TRBV29-1
CASSQDFYTGELFF	TGTGCCAGCAGCCAAGACTTTTACACCGGGGAGCTGTTTTTT	TRBJ2-2	once	NA	TRBV3-1